The 4 T cell receptor beta chains below come from one sample, sequenced in a study of blood T cell repertoires in COVID-19. Some clones are missing from TCRdb's copy, which holds only in-frame ones; the method was immunoSEQ multiplex PCR. This sample yields about 180,000 clones, of which 86% are seen a single time; around 9% belongs to the top ten. Sequencing was carried out using PBMCs or T cells enriched from blood (not recorded which). These receptors originate from a woman aged 25-40 years who had recovered from COVID-19.

This sequence joins TRBV27 and TRBJ2-7; D is perhaps TRBD2 (6 bases). Trimming shortened V by 5 bases and J by 5 bases, and 19 bases separated the two germline ends. The CDR3 extends over 15 amino acids. Germline V CDR1 and CDR2: MNHEY, SMNVEV (reference sequence). The CDR3, as DNA: TGTGCCAGCAGTCTCCGGGAACCGGGCGGGGACGAGCAGTACTTC. Its protein is CASSLREPGGDEQYF.

The chain has TRBV29-1 and TRBJ2-1; possible D gene TRBD2, 5 bases. The V gene's germline CDR1 is SQVTM and CDR2 ANQGSEA. V lost 7 bases and J lost 9, with 19 bases in between. The CDR3 runs to 13 residues. Written as DNA, the CDR3 is TGCAGCGCCGGTTTCCGAGGCAGCGGTGAGCAGTTCTTC. This encodes CSAGFRGSGEQFF.

The chain joins TRBV27 to TRBJ2-3, with 9 bases lining up with TRBD2. This CDR3 spans 16 amino acids. V shed 10 bases and J 15 bases; nucleotides not matched to a gene: 26. From germline, CDR1 is MNHEY and CDR2 SMNVEV (reference sequence). CDR3 residues: CATGIIASGIGTQYYF. DNA for the CDR3: TGTGCCACCGGCATAATAGCTAGCGGGATTGGTACGCAGTATTATTTT.

This clone has a single count. The chain recombines TRBV24-1 with TRBJ2-3; 9 bases fit TRBD2. Trimming took 3 bases from V and 0 from J; bases not matched to a gene: 6. The CDR3 consists of 17 residues. Germline assignment: CDR1 KGHDR and CDR2 SFDVKD. This chain's CDR3 is CATSDPGLAPSTDTQYF. The CDR3 coding sequence is TGTGCCACCAGTGATCCGGGACTAGCACCGAGCACAGATACGCAGTATTTT.